This entry features one T cell receptor beta chain sequence. Its antigen is currently unknown. This specimen comes from a study of blood T cells in healthy people across ages. Study in general: Capturing about one barcoded beta molecule per two T cells was achieved by template switching. Study outcomes and limitations: The long-lived group displayed more naive CD4+ cells, plus higher diversity, than the aged donors did.

The junction had 5 bases not matched to a gene; V was cut back by 4 bases and J by 4 bases. Germline V lookup: CDR1 LGHDT, CDR2 YNNKEL (reference sequence). CDR3 length: 15 amino acids. A second PCR of roughly 7 to 11 cycles used a sample-barcoded 5' primer and a J-beta primer mix. Template switching added a 12-random-nucleotide identifier to every cDNA molecule. CDR3-containing paired-end reads numbering at least 3 million came from each sample. Via MiXCR, TCRdb re-called the 5' RACE reads, giving one row per CDR3 protein. There are almost 550,000 distinct CDR3 sequences in the sample; about 24% occur only once, and approximately 10% lies in the top ten. These records were also assigned to another study, of T cells of mothers and their children.

The clonotype comes from a boy younger than 18 in good health. Sequenced: blood. The chain employs TRBV3-1 and TRBJ2-1, with TRBD2 identical over 9 bases. DNA of the CDR3: TGTGCCAGCAGCCCGGGACTAGCCGTTTACAATGAGCAGTTCTTC. It encodes CASSPGLAVYNEQFF.